This T cell receptor beta chain was captured by sequencing in a study of blood T cell repertoires in COVID-19. Original analysis: From reference gene primer amplification, estimates of nucleated cell counts were derived. Using immunoSEQ multiplex PCR, the repertoire was profiled, and TCRdb retains in-frame clones only, with some absent. Clonal size and the V and J genes are those of that table, whereas D and trimming came from the DNA. The sample yields some 67,000 clones, around 87% seen once. The sample consisted of peripheral blood. The sequence came from a man aged 50 or older with active COVID-19.

The CDR3 bases are TGTGCCAGCAGTTTGACGGGTTTTGCTGGCTACACCTTC. This translates into CASSLTGFAGYTF. The chain links TRBV28 to TRBJ1-2; D remains unclear. V lost 3 bases and J lost 7, with 12 bases in between. This CDR3 region has 13 residues. Germline V CDR1 and CDR2: MDHEN, SYDVKM.